This T cell receptor beta chain came from a study of blood T cell repertoires in COVID-19. Study overall: COVID-19 samples, acute and convalescent, were from the United States, Italy and Spain.

With 5 bases clipped from V and 6 bases from J, the junction kept 23 bases outside the gene matches. Germline-derived CDR1 and CDR2 are WNHNN and SYGVQD (reference sequence). This CDR3 comprises 21 residues. This table comes from immunoSEQ multiplex PCR, and its TCRdb copy is limited to in-frame clones, with some not included. The table includes tens of thousands of clones, 75% to 90% detected once. The source material was peripheral blood. The chain is built from TRBV10-1 and TRBJ1-6; 9 positions agree with TRBD1. The receptor was isolated from an elderly man with acute or convalescent COVID-19. The CDR3 DNA is TGCGCCAGCAGTTCCCCTGCACAGGGGGCAACCCTACACGCATTTAATTCACCCCTCCACTTT. This encodes CASSSPAQGATLHAFNSPLHF.